The 27 T cell receptor beta chains presented below share a single source sample, sequenced in a study of regulatory T cells in long-lasting Graves disease. Library construction for TCR beta used iRepertoire HTBI primers and Arm-PCR of CDR3 regions. Using its own MiXCR run on the multiplex PCR reads, TCRdb lists one record per CDR3 protein. The repertoire includes approximately 540,000 distinct CDR3 sequences, 12% of them detected once, and more than 8% sits in the top ten. The time point denotes: newly diagnosed GD, antithyroid drugs for less than 3 months. PBMC-extracted RNA yielded the TCR library. Separately, the same data were catalogued under a study of T cells in Graves' hyperthyroidism and ophthalmopathy.

Specimen: peripheral blood mononuclear cells (PBMCs), collected at new diagnosis, from a patient treated with antithyroid drugs. All receptors come from a woman aged 25 to 45 with Graves disease.

This chain links TRBV20-1 with TRBJ1-1; TRBD1 aligns across 9 bases. Losses at the gene ends were 5 bases for V and 11 bases for J; bases not matched to a gene: 18. The CDR3 runs 15 residues. Looked up from germline, CDR1 is DFQATT and CDR2 is SNEGSKA (reference sequence). CDR3 loop: CSAVPSGTGRLGAFF. The CDR3 nucleotides are TGCAGTGCTGTCCCCTCGGGGACAGGGAGACTGGGGGCTTTCTTT.

This clonotype has more than one count but fewer than ten. The chain carries TRBV29-1 and TRBJ2-7; D remains unclear. The CDR3 runs to 11 residues. Trimming took 4 bases from V and 7 from J, leaving 11 bases between them. Germline CDR1 SQVTM, CDR2 ANQGSEA. In DNA form, the CDR3 reads TGCAGCGTTGGTAACATGTGGGAGCAGTACTTC. This codes for CSVGNMWEQYF.

This clonotype was counted ten times or more. The genes are TRBV20-1 and TRBJ1-1; the D gene is possibly TRBD1 (6 bases). V was pared by 2 bases and J by 6 bases, with 13 bases between. The CDR3 contains 13 residues. From germline, CDR1 is DFQATT and CDR2 SNEGSKA (reference sequence). CDR3 DNA sequence: TGCAGTGCTAGACGGGCAGGGGACTCTGAAGCTTTCTTT. As protein: CSARRAGDSEAFF.

This clonotype was detected many times. The chain employs TRBV2 and TRBJ2-5; D unresolved. Trimming stripped 3 bases from V and 1 base from J, with 9 bases between. CDR1 is SNHLY and CDR2 is FYNNEI in the germline V gene. The length of the CDR3 is 14 residues. In DNA form, the CDR3 reads TGTGCCAGCAGTGAGGGAATCCGCCAAGAGACCCAGTACTTC. The encoded protein is CASSEGIRQETQYF. Complete variable domain (other parts from reference TRBV2 and TRBJ2-5): EPEVTQTPSHQVTQMGQEVILRCVPISNHLYFYWYRQILGQKVEFLVSFYNNEISEKSEIFDDQFSVERPDGSNFTLKIRSTKLEDSAMYFCASSEGIRQETQYFGPGTRLLVL.

The chain uses TRBV5-1 and TRBJ2-5, with a tentative D call TRBD2 (6 bases). The CDR3 has 15 residues. Germline assignment: CDR1 SGHRS and CDR2 YFSETQ. Trimming shortened V by 4 bases and J by 1 base, and 14 bases separated the two germline ends. For the CDR3, the DNA is TGCGCCAGCAGCCCCCGGACTACCCTCCAAGAGACCCAGTACTTC. Translated, it gives CASSPRTTLQETQYF.

This clonotype was seen at least ten times. This chain connects TRBV11-3 to TRBJ2-3, with no clear D. The CDR3 has 14 residues. V dropped 3 bases and J dropped 7 bases, with 14 bases sitting between them. Germline CDR1 and CDR2: SGHNT and YENEEA. CDR3 DNA: TGTGCCAGCAGCTTTGTCCCCGACGGTCATACGCAGTATTTT. As protein: CASSFVPDGHTQYF.

A few counts support this clonotype. J is TRBJ2-6 and V is TRBV6-2 or TRBV6-3; D uncertain. The germline V gene encodes CDR1 MNHEY and CDR2 SVGEGT. Trimming removed 2 bases at V and 2 bases at J, with 7 bases between. The CDR3 sequence is 15 residues long. CDR3 in DNA: TGTGCCAGCAGTTACCACCAGGCTGGGGCCAACGTCCTGACTTTC. Translated, it gives CASSYHQAGANVLTF.

This clonotype has ten or more counts. The chain links TRBV5-1 to TRBJ1-1; D gene unclear. The V gene's germline CDR1 is SGHRS and CDR2 YFSETQ. The CDR3 contains 13 residues. V was shortened by 0 bases and J by 8 bases, with 11 bases between the two germline ends. The CDR3, as DNA: TGCGCCAGCAGCTTGGCCAGGTCACAAGAAGCTTTCTTT. This translates into CASSLARSQEAFF.

This clonotype was seen ten or more times. The rearrangement joins TRBV5-1 to TRBJ2-7; 7 bases are shared with TRBD1. Germline CDR1 and CDR2: SGHRS and YFSETQ. Losses at the gene ends were 2 bases for V and 4 bases for J; bases not matched to a gene: 3. CDR3 length: 13 amino acids. DNA of the CDR3: TGCGCCAGCAGCTTTGACAGGGATTACGAGCAGTACTTC. This translates into CASSFDRDYEQYF.

This clonotype was seen at least ten times. This rearrangement joins TRBV5-4 to TRBJ2-1; 11 bases align to TRBD2. Germline V gene sequence: CDR1 SGHNT, CDR2 YYREEE (reference sequence). The CDR3 runs 17 residues. The ends lost 0 bases at V and 7 bases at J; junction bases unmatched: 9. CDR3 residues: CASSLVRLAGGGNEQFF. In DNA, the CDR3 is TGTGCCAGCAGCTTGGTCCGGCTAGCGGGAGGCGGGAATGAGCAGTTCTTC.

The V and J genes are TRBV20-1 and TRBJ1-5, with 8 bases lining up with TRBD1. Losses at the gene ends were 7 bases for V and 0 bases for J; bases not matched to a gene: 8. CDR3 length: 15 residues. Germline V gives CDR1 DFQATT, CDR2 SNEGSKA (reference sequence). The CDR3 DNA follows: TGCAGTGTGCACGGGACAGGATCTAGCAATCAGCCCCAGCATTTT. It codes for CSVHGTGSSNQPQHF.

This clonotype was seen more than once but under ten times. The V gene is TRBV18, the J gene TRBJ1-1; D gene ambiguous. Deletions cut 0 bases from V and 7 bases from J, with 15 bases between. The CDR3 extends over 15 amino acids. Germline-derived CDR1 and CDR2 are KGHSH and LQKENI. The CDR3 sequence is CASSPPVQGQGEAFF. The CDR3 nucleotides read TGTGCCAGCTCACCACCGGTCCAAGGGCAAGGTGAAGCTTTCTTT.

A word on this clonotype: At one end the junction does not follow the germline gene, possibly because of a read error. The chain links TRBV5-1 to TRBJ2-2, with 8 bases fitting TRBD1. The CDR3 runs 15 residues. From germline, CDR1 is SGHRS and CDR2 YFSETQ. The CDR3 nucleotides are TGCGCCAGCAGCGACAGGACAGGGAACGCCGGGGAGCTGTTTTTT. This encodes CASSDRTGNAGELFF.

This clonotype has a count of ten or more. V and J are TRBV28 and TRBJ1-4; D is unclear. Per the germline V gene, CDR1 is MDHEN and CDR2 is SYDVKM. The CDR3 sequence is 12 residues long. Trimming stripped 4 bases from V and 8 bases from J, with 8 bases between. The CDR3 DNA sequence: TGTGCCAGCAGTTCCCCTGGGGAAAAACTGTTTTTT. This sequence encodes CASSSPGEKLFF.

The table lists this clonotype with a count of one. This chain links TRBV11-1 with TRBJ2-3; tentative D call: TRBD1 (6 bases). Deletions cut 1 base from V and 3 bases from J, with 8 bases between. CDR1 SGHAT and CDR2 FQDESV come from the germline V gene (reference sequence). CDR3 length equals 14 residues. The CDR3 here is CASSLGTETDTQYF. CDR3 nucleotides: TGTGCCAGCAGCTTAGGGACAGAGACAGATACGCAGTATTTT.

Many counts were recorded for this clonotype. The chain joins TRBV4-1 to TRBJ1-2; a weak D match, TRBD1 (6 bases). Germline V gene sequence: CDR1 MGHRA, CDR2 YSYEKL. The CDR3 contains 14 residues. Deletions cut 5 bases from V and 5 bases from J, with 15 bases between. The CDR3 DNA reads TGCGCCAGCAGCTCAGGGGCATTAGGATATGGCTACACCTTC. Its translation: CASSSGALGYGYTF.

This clonotype was seen ten or more times. This chain uses TRBV12-3 or TRBV12-4 with TRBJ2-3, with TRBD1 as a possible D gene (5 bases). The CDR3 is made up of 15 amino acids. V lost 3 bases to trimming and J lost 6 bases, with 16 bases between them. In DNA, the CDR3 is TGTGCCAGCAGTTTTTACCCAGGGTCCGGGGATACGCAGTATTTT. It yields the protein CASSFYPGSGDTQYF.

This clonotype was seen repeatedly, ten times or more. The chain's CDR3 is CASSADREGEQYF. CDR3 coding DNA: TGCGCCAGCAGCGCGGACAGGGAAGGCGAGCAGTACTTC. The gene calls are TRBV5-1 and TRBJ2-7; 8 bases are a match to TRBD1. Germline V CDR1 and CDR2: SGHRS, YFSETQ. V shed 4 bases, J shed 6 bases, and the junction held 6 bases outside the gene matches. CDR3 length equals 13 residues.

This clonotype was seen repeatedly, ten times or more. The V gene is TRBV29-1, the J gene TRBJ2-1, with D tentatively TRBD1 (6 bases). The CDR3 runs 13 residues. V lost 3 bases to trimming and J lost 7 bases, with 13 bases between them. Germline assignment: CDR1 SQVTM and CDR2 ANQGSEA. DNA of the CDR3: TGCAGCGTTGAGTGGCAGGGGAAGAATGAGCAGTTCTTC. Protein: CSVEWQGKNEQFF.

The chain recombines TRBV4-1 with TRBJ2-7; D unresolved. The CDR3 is 14 residues long. Trimming shortened V by 2 bases and J by 6 bases, and 14 bases separated the two germline ends. The germline V gene encodes CDR1 MGHRA and CDR2 YSYEKL. The CDR3 nucleotides are TGCGCCAGCAGCCAACCTGGACGTCGTGGCGAGCAGTACTTC. Its protein is CASSQPGRRGEQYF.

The chain carries TRBV13 and TRBJ1-2; maybe TRBD1 (5 bases). Trimming stripped 3 bases from V and 4 bases from J, with 12 bases between. CDR3 length: 14 residues. Germline loops: CDR1 PRHDT, CDR2 FYEKMQ (reference sequence). CDR3 coding DNA: TGTGCCAGCAGCTTCAGGGCGCTCCTCTATGGCTACACCTTC. The encoded protein is CASSFRALLYGYTF.

This clonotype was seen many times. V is TRBV5-1 and J is TRBJ1-1, with a possible D match to TRBD1 (6 bases). V lost 2 bases to trimming and J lost 8 bases, with 16 bases between them. Germline V lookup: CDR1 SGHRS, CDR2 YFSETQ. CDR3 size: 14 residues. CDR3: CASSFGGGLAEAFF. The CDR3, as DNA: TGCGCCAGCAGCTTCGGGGGGGGGCTTGCCGAAGCTTTCTTT.

The table lists this clonotype with many counts. This sequence joins TRBV3-1 and TRBJ2-7; no definite D call. Trimming took off 0 bases at V and 1 base at J, with 10 bases between the two ends. CDR3 length equals 15 residues. CDR1 is LGHDT, CDR2 YNNKEL, per germline (reference sequence). CDR3 in amino acids: CASSQDLVGSYEQYF. CDR3 nucleotides: TGTGCCAGCAGCCAAGATCTTGTCGGATCCTACGAGCAGTACTTC.

The table lists this clonotype with many counts. The J gene is TRBJ2-1, the V gene TRBV12-3 or TRBV12-4; D uncertain. The V end lost 4 bases, the J end lost 5 bases, and 12 bases lay between the germline ends. The length of the CDR3 is 14 residues. The CDR3 DNA reads as TGTGCCAGCAGTTGGCGCGGACCCGACAATGAGCAGTTCTTC. Protein sequence: CASSWRGPDNEQFF.

This clonotype was seen repeatedly, ten times or more. V gene TRBV12-3 or TRBV12-4 combines with J gene TRBJ1-1; the D is unclear. Between the trimmed V and J ends, which lost 6 bases and 0 bases, there was a span of 8 bases. The CDR3 has 13 amino acids. In nucleotides, the CDR3 is TGTGCCAGCAGCCCCGTGCTGAACACTGAAGCTTTCTTT. Translation: CASSPVLNTEAFF.

This clonotype was seen repeatedly, ten times or more. This chain links TRBV6-9 with TRBJ2-7; 10 nucleotides agree with TRBD1. V shed 4 bases and J 3 bases; nucleotides not matched to a gene: 9. CDR1 and CDR2 (germline): MNHGY, SVAAGI. The CDR3 runs 16 residues. In DNA form, the CDR3 reads TGTGCCAGCAGTTCCATCCGGGACAGGGGCAGCTACGAGCAGTACTTC. Translated, it gives CASSSIRDRGSYEQYF.

This clonotype was seen a few times. This rearrangement joins TRBV6-1 to TRBJ2-1; D perhaps matches TRBD2 (6 bases). The CDR3 spans 14 residues. Germline CDR1 reads MNHNS; CDR2 reads SASEGT. Trimming removed 6 bases at V and 0 bases at J, with 9 bases between. CDR3 loop: CASRIGGSYNEQFF. The CDR3 region has the DNA TGTGCCAGCAGGATCGGGGGCTCCTACAATGAGCAGTTCTTC.